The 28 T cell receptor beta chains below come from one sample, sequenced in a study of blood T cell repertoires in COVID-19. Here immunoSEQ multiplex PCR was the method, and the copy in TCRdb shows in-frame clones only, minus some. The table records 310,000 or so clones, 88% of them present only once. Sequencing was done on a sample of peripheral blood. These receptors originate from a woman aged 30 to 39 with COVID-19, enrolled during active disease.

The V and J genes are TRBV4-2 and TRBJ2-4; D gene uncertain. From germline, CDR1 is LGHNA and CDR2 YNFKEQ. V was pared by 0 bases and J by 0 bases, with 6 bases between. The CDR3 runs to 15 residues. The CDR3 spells CASSQDWAAKNIQYF. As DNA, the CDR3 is TGTGCCAGCAGCCAAGATTGGGCAGCCAAAAACATTCAGTACTTC.

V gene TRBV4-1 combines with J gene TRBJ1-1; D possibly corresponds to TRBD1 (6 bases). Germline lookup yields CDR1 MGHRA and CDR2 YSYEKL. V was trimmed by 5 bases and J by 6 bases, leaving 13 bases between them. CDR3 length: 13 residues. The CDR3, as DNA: TGCGCCAGCAGCGCGCCAGGGGCCCCTGAAGCTTTCTTT. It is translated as CASSAPGAPEAFF.

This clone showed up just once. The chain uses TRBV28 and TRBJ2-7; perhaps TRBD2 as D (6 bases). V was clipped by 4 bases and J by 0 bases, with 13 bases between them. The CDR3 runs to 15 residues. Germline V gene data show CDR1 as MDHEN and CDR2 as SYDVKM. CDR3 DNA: TGTGCCAGCAGTTCCCCTAGCGCCGACTCCTACGAGCAGTACTTC. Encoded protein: CASSSPSADSYEQYF.

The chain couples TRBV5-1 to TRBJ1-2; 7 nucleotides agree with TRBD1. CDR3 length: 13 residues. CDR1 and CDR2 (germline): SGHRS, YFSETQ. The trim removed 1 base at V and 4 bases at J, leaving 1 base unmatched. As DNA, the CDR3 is TGCGCCAGCAGCTTGAACAGGGGCTATGGCTACACCTTC. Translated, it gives CASSLNRGYGYTF.

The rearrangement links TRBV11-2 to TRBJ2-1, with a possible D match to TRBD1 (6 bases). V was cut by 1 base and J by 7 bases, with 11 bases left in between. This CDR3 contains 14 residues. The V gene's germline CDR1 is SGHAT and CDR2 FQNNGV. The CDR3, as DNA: TGTGCCAGCAGCTTAGGGAACAGGGAAAATGAGCAGTTCTTC. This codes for CASSLGNRENEQFF.

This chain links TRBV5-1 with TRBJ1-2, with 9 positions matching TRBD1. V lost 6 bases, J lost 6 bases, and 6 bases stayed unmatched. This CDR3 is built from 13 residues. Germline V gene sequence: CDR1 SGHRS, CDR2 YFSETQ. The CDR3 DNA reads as TGCGCCAGCACCGCCGGGACAGGGAATGGCTACACCTTC. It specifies CASTAGTGNGYTF.

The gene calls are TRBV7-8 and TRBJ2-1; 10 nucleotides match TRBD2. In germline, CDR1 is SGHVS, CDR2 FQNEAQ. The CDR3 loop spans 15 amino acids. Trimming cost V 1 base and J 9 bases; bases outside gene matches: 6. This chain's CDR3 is CASSLDLAGEIEQFF. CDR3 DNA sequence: TGTGCCAGCAGCTTAGACCTAGCGGGAGAAATTGAGCAGTTCTTC.

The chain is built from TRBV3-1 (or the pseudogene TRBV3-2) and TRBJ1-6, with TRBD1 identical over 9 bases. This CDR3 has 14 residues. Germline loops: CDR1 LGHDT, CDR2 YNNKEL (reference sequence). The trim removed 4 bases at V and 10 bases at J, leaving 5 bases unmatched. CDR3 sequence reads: CASSPGTGLSPLHF. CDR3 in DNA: TGTGCCAGCAGCCCAGGGACAGGGTTGTCACCCCTCCACTTT.

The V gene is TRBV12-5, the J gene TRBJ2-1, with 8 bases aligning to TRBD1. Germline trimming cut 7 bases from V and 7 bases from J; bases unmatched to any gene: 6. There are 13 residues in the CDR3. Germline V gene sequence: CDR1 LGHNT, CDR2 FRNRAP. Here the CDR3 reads CASALQGENEQFF. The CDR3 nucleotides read TGTGCTAGTGCCCTACAGGGGGAGAATGAGCAGTTCTTC.

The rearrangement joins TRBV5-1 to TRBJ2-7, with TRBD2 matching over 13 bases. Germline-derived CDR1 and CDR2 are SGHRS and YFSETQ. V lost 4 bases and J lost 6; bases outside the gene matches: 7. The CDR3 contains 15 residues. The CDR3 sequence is CASSTGLAGVSEQYF. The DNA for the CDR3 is TGCGCCAGCAGCACCGGACTAGCGGGAGTCAGCGAGCAGTACTTC.

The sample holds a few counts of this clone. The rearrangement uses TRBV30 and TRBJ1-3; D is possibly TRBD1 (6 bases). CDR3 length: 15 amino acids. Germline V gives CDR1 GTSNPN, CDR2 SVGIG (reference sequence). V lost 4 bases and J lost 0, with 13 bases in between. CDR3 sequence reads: CAWMGQWSSGNTIYF. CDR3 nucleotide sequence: TGTGCCTGGATGGGACAATGGAGCTCTGGAAACACCATATATTTT.

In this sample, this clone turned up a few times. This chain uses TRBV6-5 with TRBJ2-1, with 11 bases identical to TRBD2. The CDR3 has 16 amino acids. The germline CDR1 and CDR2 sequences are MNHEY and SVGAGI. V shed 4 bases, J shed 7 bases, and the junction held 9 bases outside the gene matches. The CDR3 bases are TGTGCCAGCAGTTCTCACGGACTAGCGGGTGGGAATGAGCAGTTCTTC. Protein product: CASSSHGLAGGNEQFF.

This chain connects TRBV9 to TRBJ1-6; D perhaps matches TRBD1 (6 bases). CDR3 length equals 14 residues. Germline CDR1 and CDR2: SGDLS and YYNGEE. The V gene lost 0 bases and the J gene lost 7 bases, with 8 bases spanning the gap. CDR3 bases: TGTGCCAGCAGCGTAGGGACAGCGAATTCACCCCTCCACTTT. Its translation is CASSVGTANSPLHF.

The CDR3 nucleotides read TGTGCCAGCAGCGTCGACAGGAGTCGGCGTGAGCAGTTCTTC. Translation: CASSVDRSRREQFF. V and J are TRBV7-2 and TRBJ2-1; possible D gene TRBD1, 6 bases. The CDR3 sequence is 14 residues long. Germline V gene sequence: CDR1 SGHTA, CDR2 FQGNSA. The germline V and J ends were trimmed by 5 bases and 9 bases, with 17 bases remaining between them.

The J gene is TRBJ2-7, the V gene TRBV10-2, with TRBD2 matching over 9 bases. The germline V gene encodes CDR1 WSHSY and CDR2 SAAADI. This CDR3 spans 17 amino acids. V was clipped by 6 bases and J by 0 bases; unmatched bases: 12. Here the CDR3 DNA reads TGCGCCAGCAGACCACTAGCGGGCCAAAACCCCTCCTACGAGCAGTACTTC. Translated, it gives CASRPLAGQNPSYEQYF.

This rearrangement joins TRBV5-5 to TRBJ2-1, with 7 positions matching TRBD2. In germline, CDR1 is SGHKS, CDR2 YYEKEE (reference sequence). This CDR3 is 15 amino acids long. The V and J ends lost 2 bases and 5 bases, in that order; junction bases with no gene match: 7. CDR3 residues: CASSFTGRADNEQFF. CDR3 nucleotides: TGTGCCAGCAGCTTCACGGGGAGGGCAGACAATGAGCAGTTCTTC.

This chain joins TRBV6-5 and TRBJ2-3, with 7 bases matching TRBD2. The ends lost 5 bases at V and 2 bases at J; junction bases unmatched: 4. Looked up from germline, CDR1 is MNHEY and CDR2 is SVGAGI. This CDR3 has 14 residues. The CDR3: CASSRGEVTDTQYF. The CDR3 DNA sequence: TGTGCCAGCAGTCGGGGGGAGGTCACAGATACGCAGTATTTT.

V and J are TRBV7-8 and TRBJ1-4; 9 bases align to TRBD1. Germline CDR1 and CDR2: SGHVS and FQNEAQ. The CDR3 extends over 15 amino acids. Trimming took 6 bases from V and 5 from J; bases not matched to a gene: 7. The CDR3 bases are TGTGCCAGCAGAGCCGGGACAGGGTCCAATGAAAAACTGTTTTTT. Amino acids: CASRAGTGSNEKLFF.

CDR3 in amino acids: CAWSSLTGANTIYF. In DNA form, the CDR3 reads TGTGCCTGGAGCAGCCTGACAGGGGCAAACACCATATATTTT. The chain is built from TRBV30 and TRBJ1-3; 8 bases agree with TRBD1. CDR3 length: 14 amino acids. V trimming: 3 bases; J trimming: 6 bases; junction bases outside the gene matches: 7. CDR1 GTSNPN and CDR2 SVGIG come from the germline V gene (reference sequence).

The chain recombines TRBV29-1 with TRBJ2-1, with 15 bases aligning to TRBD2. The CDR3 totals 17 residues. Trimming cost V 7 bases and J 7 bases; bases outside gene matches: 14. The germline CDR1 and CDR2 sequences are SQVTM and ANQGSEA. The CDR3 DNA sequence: TGCAGCGCCCCGGGACTAGCGGGAGGCTCTGGGTGGAATGAGCAGTTCTTC. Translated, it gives CSAPGLAGGSGWNEQFF.

CDR3 residues: CASSPGLAGEYDTQYF. DNA of the CDR3: TGTGCCAGCAGCCCTGGACTAGCGGGAGAATATGATACGCAGTATTTT. The V and J genes are TRBV7-2 and TRBJ2-3; 13 bases align to TRBD2. CDR1 is SGHTA, CDR2 FQGNSA, per germline. The CDR3 has 16 residues. With V trimmed by 5 bases and J by 6 bases, 8 bases remained unmatched.

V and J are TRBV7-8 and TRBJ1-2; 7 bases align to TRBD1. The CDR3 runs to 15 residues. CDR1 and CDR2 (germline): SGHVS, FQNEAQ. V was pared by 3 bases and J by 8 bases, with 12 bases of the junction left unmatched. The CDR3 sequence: CASSLGEDRDKGYTF. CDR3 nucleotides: TGTGCCAGCAGCTTGGGGGAAGACAGGGATAAGGGCTACACCTTC.

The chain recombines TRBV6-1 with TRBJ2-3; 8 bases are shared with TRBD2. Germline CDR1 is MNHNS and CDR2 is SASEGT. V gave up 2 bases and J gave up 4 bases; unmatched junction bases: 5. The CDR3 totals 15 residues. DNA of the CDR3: TGTGCCAGCAGTGAATCGGGAGGGTGGCCAGATACGCAGTATTTT. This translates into CASSESGGWPDTQYF.

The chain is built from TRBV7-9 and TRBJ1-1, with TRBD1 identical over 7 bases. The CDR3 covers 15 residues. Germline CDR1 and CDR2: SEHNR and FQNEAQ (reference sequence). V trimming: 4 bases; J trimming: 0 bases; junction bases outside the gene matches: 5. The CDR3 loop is CASSYTGTVNTEAFF. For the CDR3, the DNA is TGTGCCAGCAGCTACACCGGGACAGTGAACACTGAAGCTTTCTTT.

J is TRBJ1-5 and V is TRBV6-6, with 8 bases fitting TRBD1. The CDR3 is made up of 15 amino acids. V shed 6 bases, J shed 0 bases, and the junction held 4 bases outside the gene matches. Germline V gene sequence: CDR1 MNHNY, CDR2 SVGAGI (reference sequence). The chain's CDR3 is CASSSTGDSNQPQHF. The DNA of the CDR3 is TGTGCCAGCAGCTCGACAGGGGATAGCAATCAGCCCCAGCATTTT.

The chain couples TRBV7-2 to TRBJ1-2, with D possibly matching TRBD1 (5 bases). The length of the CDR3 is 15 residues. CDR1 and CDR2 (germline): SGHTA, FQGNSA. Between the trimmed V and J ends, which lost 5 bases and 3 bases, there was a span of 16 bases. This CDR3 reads CASSPPGWGDYGYTF. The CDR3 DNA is TGTGCCAGCAGCCCCCCCGGTTGGGGGGACTATGGCTACACCTTC.

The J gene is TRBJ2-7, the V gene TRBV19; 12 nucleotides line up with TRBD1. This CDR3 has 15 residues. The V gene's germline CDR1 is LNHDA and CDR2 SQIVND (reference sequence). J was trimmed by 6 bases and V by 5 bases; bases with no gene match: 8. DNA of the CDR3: TGTGCCAGTAGTTATAGAGGGACAGGGGGCCTCGAGCAGTACTTC. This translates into CASSYRGTGGLEQYF.

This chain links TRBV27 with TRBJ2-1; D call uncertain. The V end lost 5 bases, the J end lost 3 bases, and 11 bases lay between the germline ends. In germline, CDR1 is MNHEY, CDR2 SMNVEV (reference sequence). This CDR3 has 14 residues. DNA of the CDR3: TGTGCCAGCAGTCCAAGGAGCGACTACAATGAGCAGTTCTTC. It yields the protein CASSPRSDYNEQFF.